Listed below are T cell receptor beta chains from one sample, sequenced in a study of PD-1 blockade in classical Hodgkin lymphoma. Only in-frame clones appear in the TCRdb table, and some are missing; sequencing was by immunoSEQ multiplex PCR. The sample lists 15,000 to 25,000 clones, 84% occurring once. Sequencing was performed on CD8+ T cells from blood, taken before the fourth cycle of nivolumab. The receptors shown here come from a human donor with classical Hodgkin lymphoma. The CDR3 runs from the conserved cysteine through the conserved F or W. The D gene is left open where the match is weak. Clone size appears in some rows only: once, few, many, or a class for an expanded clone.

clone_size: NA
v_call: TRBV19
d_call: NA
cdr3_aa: CASSMGFGTINTEAFF

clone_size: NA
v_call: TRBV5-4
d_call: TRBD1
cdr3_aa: CASSWQGVDEKLFF

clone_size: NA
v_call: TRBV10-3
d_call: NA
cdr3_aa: CAAGWGNEQYF

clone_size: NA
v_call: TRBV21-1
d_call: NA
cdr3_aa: CACQVGGSYEQYF

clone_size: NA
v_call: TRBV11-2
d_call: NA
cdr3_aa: CASSPWTKQETQYF

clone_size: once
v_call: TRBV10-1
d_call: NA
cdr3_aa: CASSESSEAAIYEQYF

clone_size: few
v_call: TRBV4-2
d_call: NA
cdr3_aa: CASSQDQGYEQYF

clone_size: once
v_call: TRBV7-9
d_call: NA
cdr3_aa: CASSSPKDLGYF

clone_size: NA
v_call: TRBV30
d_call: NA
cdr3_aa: CAWSVSGSYEQYF

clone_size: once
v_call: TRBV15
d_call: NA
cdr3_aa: CATSRLGVTNEKLFF

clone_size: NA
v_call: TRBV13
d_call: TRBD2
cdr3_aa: CASSLAGGGEQYF

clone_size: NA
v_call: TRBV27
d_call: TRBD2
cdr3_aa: CASSQTSGTYNEQFF

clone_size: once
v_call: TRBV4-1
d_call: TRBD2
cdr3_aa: CASSQDEWGGVDEQFF

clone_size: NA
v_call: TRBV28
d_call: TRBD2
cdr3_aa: CASSLGGVNEQFF

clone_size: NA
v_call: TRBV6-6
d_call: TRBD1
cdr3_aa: CASSPRTGGEKLFF

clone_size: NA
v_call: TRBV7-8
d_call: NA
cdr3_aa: CASSGESSYNEQFF

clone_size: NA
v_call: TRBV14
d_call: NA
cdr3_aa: CASSPPGDYEQYF

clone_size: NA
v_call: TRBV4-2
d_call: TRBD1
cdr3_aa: CASSQDPLQGTGNTIYF

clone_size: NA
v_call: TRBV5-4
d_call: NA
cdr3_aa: CASSLDVGQNQPQHF

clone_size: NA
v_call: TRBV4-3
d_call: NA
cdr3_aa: CASSQVSEVNYGYTF

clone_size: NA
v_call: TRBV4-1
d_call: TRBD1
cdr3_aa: CASSQDRGSSYEQYF

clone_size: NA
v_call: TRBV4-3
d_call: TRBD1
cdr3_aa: CASRQGDEQYF

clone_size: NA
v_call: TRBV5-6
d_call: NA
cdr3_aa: CASSLALENYGYTF

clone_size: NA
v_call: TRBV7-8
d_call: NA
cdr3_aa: CASSLETETELFF

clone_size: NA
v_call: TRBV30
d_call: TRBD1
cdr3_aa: CAWERQGYSYEQYF

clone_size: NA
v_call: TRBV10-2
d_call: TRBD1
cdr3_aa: CASSLIAGQVEAFF

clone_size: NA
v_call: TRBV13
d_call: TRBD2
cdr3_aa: CASSFTRLAGPYEQYF

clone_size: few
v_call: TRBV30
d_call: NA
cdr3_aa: CAWSLWENQPQHF

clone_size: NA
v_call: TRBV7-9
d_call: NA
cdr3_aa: CASSLGTRKDTQYF

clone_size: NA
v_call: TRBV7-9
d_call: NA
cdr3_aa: CASSLGGGNSPLHF

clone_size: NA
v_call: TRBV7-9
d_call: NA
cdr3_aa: CASTFPDRISEGYTF

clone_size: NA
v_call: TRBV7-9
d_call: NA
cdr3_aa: CASSLKGLVNTGELFF

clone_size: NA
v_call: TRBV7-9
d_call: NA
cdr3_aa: CASAESSYNSPLHF

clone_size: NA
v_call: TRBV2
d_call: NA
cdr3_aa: CANRVYTGELFF

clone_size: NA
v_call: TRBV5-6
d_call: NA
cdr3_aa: CASSLVSGSEAFF

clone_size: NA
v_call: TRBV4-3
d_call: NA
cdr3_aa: CASSQAHRDSNSPLHF

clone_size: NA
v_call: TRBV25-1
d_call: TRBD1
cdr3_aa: CASSDLRTGENTEAFF

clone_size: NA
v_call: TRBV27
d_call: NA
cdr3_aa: CASSLSSRGYNEQFF

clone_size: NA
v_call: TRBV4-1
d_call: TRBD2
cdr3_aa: CASSQVGTSGGYEQYF

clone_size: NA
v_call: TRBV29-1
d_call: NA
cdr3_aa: CSVELMSGYGYTF

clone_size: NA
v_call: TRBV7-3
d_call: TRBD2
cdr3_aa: CASSPGLASYNEQFF